This note documents a single T cell receptor beta chain sequence. The repertoire was sequenced with immunoSEQ multiplex PCR; TCRdb's copy has only in-frame clones and lacks some. This sample has hundreds of thousands of clones, with about 85% found just once. The data are from a study of blood T cell repertoires in COVID-19. The CDR3 is 13 amino acids. V lost 3 bases to trimming and J lost 8 bases, with 14 bases between them. The germline V gene encodes CDR1 SGHRS and CDR2 YFSETQ. The chain recombines TRBV5-1 with TRBJ1-1; a possible D gene is TRBD1 (5 bases). The receptor's source is a man aged 18-30 years with active or convalescent COVID-19. The sequencing input was peripheral blood. This chain's CDR3 is CASSWNLGPEAFF. In DNA, the CDR3 is TGCGCCAGCAGCTGGAATCTGGGGCCAGAAGCTTTCTTT.